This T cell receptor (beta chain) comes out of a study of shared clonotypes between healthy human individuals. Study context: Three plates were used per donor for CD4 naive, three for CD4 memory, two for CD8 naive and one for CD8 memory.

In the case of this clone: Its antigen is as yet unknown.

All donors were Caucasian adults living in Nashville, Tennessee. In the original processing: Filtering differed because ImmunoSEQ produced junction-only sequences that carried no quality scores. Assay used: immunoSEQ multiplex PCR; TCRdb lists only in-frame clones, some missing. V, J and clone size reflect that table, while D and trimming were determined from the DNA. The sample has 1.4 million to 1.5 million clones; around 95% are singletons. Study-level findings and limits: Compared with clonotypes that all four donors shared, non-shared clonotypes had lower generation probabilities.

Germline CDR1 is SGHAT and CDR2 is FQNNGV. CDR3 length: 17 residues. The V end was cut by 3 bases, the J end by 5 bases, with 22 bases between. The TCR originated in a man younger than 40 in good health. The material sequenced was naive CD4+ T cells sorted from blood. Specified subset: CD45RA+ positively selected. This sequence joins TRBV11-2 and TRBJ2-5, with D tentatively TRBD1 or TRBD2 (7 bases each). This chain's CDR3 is CASSFGGGGGRLETQYF. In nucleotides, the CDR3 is TGTGCCAGCAGCTTTGGGGGAGGGGGCGGTCGTTTGGAGACCCAGTACTTC.